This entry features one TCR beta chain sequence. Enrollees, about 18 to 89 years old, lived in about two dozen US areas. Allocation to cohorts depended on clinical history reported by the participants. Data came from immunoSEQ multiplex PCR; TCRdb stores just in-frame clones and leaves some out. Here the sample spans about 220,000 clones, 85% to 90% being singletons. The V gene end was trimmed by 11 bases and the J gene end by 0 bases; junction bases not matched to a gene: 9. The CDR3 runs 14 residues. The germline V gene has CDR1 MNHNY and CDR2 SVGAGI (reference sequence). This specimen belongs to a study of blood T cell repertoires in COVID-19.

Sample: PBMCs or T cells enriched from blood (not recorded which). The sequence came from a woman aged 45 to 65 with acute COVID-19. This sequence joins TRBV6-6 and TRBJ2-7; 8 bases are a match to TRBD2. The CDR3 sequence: CAASAGVSSYEQYF. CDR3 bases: TGTGCCGCATCAGCGGGGGTCAGCTCCTACGAGCAGTACTTC.